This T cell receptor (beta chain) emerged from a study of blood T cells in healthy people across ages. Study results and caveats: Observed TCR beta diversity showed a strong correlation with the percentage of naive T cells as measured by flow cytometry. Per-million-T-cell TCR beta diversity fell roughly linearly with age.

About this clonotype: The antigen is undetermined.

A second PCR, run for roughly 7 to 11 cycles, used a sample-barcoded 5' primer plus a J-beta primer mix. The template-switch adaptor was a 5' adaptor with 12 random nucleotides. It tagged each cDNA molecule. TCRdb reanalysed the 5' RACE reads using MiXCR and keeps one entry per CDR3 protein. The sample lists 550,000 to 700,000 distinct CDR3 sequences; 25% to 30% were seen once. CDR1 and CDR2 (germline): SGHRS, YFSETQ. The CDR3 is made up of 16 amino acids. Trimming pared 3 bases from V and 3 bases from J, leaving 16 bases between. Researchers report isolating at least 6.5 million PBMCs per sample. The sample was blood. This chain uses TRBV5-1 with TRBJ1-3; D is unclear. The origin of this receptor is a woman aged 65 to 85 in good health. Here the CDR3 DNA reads TGCGCCAGCAGCTCCGATCCGCGGACGGATGGAAACACCATATATTTT. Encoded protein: CASSSDPRTDGNTIYF.